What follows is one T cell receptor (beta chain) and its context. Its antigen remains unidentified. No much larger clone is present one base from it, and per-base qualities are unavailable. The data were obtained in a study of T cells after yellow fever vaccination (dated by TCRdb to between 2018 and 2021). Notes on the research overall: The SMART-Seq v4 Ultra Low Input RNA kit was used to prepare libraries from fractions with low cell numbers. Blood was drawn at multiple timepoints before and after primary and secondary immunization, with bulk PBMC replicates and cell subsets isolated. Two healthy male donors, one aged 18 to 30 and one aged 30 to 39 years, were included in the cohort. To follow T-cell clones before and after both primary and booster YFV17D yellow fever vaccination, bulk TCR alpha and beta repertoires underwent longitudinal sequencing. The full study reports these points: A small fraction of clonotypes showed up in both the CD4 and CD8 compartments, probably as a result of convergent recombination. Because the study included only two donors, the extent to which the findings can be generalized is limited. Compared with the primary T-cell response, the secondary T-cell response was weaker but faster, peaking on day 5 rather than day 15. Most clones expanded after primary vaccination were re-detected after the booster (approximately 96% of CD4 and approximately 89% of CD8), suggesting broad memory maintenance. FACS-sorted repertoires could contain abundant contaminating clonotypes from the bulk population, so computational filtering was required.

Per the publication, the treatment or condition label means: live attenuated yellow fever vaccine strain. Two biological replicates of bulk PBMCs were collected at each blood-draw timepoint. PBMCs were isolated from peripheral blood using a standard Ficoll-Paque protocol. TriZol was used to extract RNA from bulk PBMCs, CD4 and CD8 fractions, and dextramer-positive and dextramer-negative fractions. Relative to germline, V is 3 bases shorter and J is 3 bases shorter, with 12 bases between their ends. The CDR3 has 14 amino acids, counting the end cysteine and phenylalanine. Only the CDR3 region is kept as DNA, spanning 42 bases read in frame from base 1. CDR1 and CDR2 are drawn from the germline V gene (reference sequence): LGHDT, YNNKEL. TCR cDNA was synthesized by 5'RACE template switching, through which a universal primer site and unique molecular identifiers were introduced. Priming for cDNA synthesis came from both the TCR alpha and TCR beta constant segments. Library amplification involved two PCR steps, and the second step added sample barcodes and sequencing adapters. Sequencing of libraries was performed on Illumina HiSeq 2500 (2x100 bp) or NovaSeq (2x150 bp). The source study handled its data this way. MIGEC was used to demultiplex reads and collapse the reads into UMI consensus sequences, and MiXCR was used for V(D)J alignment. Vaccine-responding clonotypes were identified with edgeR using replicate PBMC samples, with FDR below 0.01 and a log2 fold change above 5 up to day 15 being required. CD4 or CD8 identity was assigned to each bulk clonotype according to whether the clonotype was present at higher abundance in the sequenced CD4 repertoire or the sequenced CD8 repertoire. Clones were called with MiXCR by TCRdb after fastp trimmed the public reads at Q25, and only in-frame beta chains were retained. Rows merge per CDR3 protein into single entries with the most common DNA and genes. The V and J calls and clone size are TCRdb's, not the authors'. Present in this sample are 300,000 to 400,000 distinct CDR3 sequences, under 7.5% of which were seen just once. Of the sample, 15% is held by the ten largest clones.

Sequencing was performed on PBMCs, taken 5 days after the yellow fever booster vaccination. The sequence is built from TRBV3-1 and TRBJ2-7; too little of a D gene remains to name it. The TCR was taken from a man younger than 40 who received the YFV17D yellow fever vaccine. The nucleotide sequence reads TGTGCCAGCAGCCATGGCAGCCAGTTCTACGAGCAGTACTTC. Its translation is CASSHGSQFYEQYF.